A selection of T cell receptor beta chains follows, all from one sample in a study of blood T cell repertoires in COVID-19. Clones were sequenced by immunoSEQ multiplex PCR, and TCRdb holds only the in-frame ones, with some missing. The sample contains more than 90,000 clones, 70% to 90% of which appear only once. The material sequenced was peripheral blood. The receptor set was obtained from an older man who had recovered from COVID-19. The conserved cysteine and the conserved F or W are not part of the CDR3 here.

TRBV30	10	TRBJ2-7	AWSASSYEQY
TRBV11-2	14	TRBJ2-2	ASSPGLATNTGELF
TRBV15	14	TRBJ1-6	ATSITRDFYNSPLH
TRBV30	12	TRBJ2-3	AWSLEAGVDTQY
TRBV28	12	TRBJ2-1	ASNRRGDYNEQF
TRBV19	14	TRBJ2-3	ASSGGQGSGTDTQY
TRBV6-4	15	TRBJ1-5	ASSDREGDCSNQPQH
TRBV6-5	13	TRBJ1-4	ASSKRDRVDEKLF
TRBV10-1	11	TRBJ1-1	ASRQGSAGEAF
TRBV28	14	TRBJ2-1	ASRPLAGGPRNEQF
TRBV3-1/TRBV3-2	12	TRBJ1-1	ASSFRQVNTEAF
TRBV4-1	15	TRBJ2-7	ASSHYAGVGQGAEQY
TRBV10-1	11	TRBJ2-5	ASSDPPVETQY
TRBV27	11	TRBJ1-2	ASSGWGDYGYT
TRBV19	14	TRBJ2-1	ASSIEGWTGPREQF
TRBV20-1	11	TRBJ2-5	SASPGQGSVQY
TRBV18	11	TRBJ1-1	ASSSDRNSEAF
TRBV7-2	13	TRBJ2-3	ASSFRAGVADTQY
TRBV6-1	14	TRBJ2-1	ASSDLLAGGSSEQF
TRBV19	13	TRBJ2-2	ASRGRSRGTGELF
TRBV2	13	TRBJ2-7	ASSDVGTKLYEQY
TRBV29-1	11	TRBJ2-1	SVKRGGRGEQF
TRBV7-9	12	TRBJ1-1	ASSSFTQNTEAF
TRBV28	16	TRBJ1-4	ASALLGVGAATNEKLF
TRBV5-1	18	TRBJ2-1	ASSATYSGTSGRGGVEQF
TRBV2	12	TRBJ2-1	ASSEVSLRLEQF
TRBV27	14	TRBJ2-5	ASSLSPGTDQETQY
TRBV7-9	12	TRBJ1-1	ASSLTGGTREAF
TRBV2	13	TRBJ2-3	ASRDRGRGTDTQY
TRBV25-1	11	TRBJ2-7	ASRLGTNYEQY
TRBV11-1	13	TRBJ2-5	ASSSGQGARETQY
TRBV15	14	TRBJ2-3	ATSSDGTGDTDTQY
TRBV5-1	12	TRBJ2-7	ASSLAVSSYEQY
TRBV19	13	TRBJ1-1	ASRSPGRGSTEAF
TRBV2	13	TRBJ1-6	ASPEAGQAYSPLH
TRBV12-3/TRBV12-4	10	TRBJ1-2	ASTMGQYGYT
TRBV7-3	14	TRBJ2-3	ASSRLGGGDLDTQY
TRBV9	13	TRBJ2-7	ASSVAPGVPYEQY
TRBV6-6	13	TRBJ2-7	ASTRLAGGPYEQY
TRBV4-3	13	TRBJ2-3	ASSPRQGVTDTQY
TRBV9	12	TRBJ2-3	ASSATPADYTQY
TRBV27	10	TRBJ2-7	ASSLRGGEQY
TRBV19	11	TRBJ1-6	ASSTRVASPLH
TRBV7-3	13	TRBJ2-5	ASSLGLAGVETQY
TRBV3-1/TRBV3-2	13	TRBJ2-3	ASSRGLAGADTQY
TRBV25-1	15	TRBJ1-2	ASSPLGGGGRTYGYT
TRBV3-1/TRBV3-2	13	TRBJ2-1	ASSQGHSSYNEQF
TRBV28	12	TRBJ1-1	ASNPGQAGTEAF
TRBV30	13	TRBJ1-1	AWSRPTDMNTEAF
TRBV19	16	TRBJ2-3	ASSSRNGRGGPTDTQY
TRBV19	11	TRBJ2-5	ASEDRDGETQY
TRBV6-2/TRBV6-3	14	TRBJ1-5	ASSYRTGLDNQPQH
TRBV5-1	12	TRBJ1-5	ASSLVPENQPQH